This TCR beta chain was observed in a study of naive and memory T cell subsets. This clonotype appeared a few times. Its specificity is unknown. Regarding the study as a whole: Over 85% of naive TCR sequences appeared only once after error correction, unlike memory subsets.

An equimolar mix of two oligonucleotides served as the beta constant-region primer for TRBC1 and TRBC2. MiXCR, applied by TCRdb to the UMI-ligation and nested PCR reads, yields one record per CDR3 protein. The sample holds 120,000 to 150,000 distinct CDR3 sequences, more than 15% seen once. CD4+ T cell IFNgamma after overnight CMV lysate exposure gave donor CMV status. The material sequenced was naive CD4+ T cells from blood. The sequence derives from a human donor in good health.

The CDR3, as DNA: TGTGCCAGCAGCGTAGAACTAGCGAACTACGAGCAGTACTTC. This gives the protein CASSVELANYEQYF. The J gene is TRBJ2-7, the V gene TRBV9, with 7 nucleotides matching TRBD2. CDR3 length: 14 amino acids. V was pared by 0 bases and J by 3 bases, with 3 bases of the junction left unmatched. The germline V gene has CDR1 SGDLS and CDR2 YYNGEE. The whole variable domain, remainder taken from reference TRBV9 and TRBJ2-7, is DSGVTQTPKHLITATGQRVTLRCSPRSGDLSVYWYQQSLDQGLQFLIQYYNGEERAKGNILERFSAQQFPDLHSELNLSSLELGDSALYFCASSVELANYEQYFGPGTRLTVT.